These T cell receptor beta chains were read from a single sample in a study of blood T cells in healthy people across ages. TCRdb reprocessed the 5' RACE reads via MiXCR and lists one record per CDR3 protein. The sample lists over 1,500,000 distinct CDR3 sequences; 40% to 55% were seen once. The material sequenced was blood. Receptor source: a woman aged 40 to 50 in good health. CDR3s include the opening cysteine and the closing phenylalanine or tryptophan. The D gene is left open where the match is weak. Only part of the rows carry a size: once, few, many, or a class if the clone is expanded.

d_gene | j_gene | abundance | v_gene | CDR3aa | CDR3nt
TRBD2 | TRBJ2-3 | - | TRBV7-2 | CASSQRTSGSGSTDTQYF | TGTGCCAGCAGCCAACGGACTAGCGGGTCTGGTAGCACAGATACGCAGTATTTT
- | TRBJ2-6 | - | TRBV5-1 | CASSSFPGQLFSGANVLTF | TGCGCCAGCAGCTCTTTTCCGGGACAACTCTTCTCTGGGGCCAACGTCCTGACTTTC
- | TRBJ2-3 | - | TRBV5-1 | CASSKAGLLTGDTQYF | TGCGCCAGCAGTAAAGCAGGGCTGCTCACAGGAGATACGCAGTATTTT
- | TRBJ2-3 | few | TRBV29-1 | CSVEWEVSTDTQYF | TGCAGCGTTGAATGGGAAGTTAGCACAGATACGCAGTATTTT
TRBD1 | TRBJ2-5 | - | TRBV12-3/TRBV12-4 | CASSPSTGGRGETQYF | TGTGCCAGCAGTCCGTCGACAGGGGGCAGGGGAGAGACCCAGTACTTC
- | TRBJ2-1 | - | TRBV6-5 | CASSYGYPRAYTEQFF | TGTGCCAGCAGTTACGGTTATCCGAGGGCTTACACTGAGCAGTTCTTC
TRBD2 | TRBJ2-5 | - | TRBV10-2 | CASSEARRTSGVGNEQYF | TGCGCCAGCAGTGAGGCGAGACGGACTAGCGGGGTAGGCAATGAGCAGTACTTC
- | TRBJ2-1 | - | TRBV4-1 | CASSLSGEMSPNEQFF | TGCGCCAGCAGCTTGTCCGGGGAAATGAGCCCGAATGAGCAGTTCTTC
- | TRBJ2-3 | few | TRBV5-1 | CASSLGPLHTDTQYF | TGCGCCAGCAGCTTGGGCCCTCTTCACACAGATACGCAGTATTTT
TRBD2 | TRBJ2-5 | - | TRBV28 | CASTTDGGQETQYF | TGTGCCAGCACCACCGACGGGGGGCAAGAGACCCAGTACTTC
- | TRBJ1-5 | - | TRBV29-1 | CSGGDRLGQPQHF | TGCAGCGGGGGGGACCGGCTAGGGCAGCCCCAGCATTTT
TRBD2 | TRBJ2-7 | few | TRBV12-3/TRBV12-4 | CASSRTSGGPSYEQYF | TGTGCCAGCAGCCGGACTAGCGGGGGCCCGTCCTACGAGCAGTACTTC
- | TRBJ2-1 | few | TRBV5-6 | CASSFGTTYNEQFF | TGTGCCAGCAGCTTCGGGACAACCTACAATGAGCAGTTCTTC
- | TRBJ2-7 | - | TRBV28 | CASSSLGGVTNEQYF | TGTGCCAGCAGCTCCCTGGGGGGCGTAACCAACGAGCAGTACTTC
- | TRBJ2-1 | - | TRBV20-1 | CSARYSGNEQFF | TGCAGTGCTAGGTATAGTGGGAATGAGCAGTTCTTC
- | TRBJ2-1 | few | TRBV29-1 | CSVDPRTANNEQFF | TGCAGCGTTGACCCAAGGACAGCGAACAATGAGCAGTTCTTC
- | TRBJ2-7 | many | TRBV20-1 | CSASQSSLYEQYF | TGCAGTGCCAGCCAATCGAGTCTCTACGAGCAGTACTTC
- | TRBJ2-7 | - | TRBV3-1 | CASRNGGTYEQYF | TGTGCCAGCCGAAACGGGGGAACCTACGAGCAGTACTTC
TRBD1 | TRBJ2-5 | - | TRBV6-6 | CASSYGTQGSRETQYF | TGTGCCAGCAGTTACGGAACACAGGGGTCACGGGAGACCCAGTACTTC
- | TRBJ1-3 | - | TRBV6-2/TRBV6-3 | CASSSPGSGNTIYF | TGTGCCAGCAGTTCGCCAGGCTCTGGAAACACCATATATTTT
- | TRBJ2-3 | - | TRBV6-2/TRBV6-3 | CASSSGTTTQYF | TGTGCCAGCTCCTCGGGGACCACAACGCAGTATTTT
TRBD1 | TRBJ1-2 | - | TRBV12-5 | CASGGQGVMGYTF | TGTGCTAGTGGTGGACAGGGAGTGATGGGCTACACCTTC
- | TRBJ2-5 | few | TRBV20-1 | CSARRGTSLETQYF | TGCAGTGCTAGGAGGGGGACAAGCTTGGAGACCCAGTACTTC
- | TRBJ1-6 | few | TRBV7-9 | CASSHGRDNSPLHF | TGTGCCAGCAGCCACGGGCGGGATAATTCACCCCTCCACTTT
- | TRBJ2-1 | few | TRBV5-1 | CASGAANEQFF | TGCGCCAGCGGGGCAGCGAATGAGCAGTTCTTC
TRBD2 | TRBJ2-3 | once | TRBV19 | CASNKRGGPDTQYF | TGTGCCAGCAACAAGCGGGGGGGCCCAGATACGCAGTATTTT
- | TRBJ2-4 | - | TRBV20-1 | CSATNVITGAKNIQYF | TGCAGTGCTACAAACGTGATAACCGGGGCCAAAAACATTCAGTACTTC
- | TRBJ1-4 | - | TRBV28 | CASIGVLVEKLFF | TGTGCCAGCATTGGAGTGTTGGTTGAAAAACTGTTTTTT
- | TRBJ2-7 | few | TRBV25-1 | CASSESQYEQYF | TGTGCCAGCAGTGAATCGCAGTACGAGCAGTACTTC
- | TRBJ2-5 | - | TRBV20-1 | CSARDPRRLDQETQYF | TGCAGTGCTAGAGATCCCCGGCGACTGGACCAAGAGACCCAGTACTTC
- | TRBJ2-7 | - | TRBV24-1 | CATSEVGTVEQYF | TGTGCCACCAGTGAGGTCGGGACGGTCGAGCAGTACTTC
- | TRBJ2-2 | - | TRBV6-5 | CASSYSDVISGELFF | TGTGCCAGCAGTTATTCGGACGTGATATCGGGGGAGCTGTTTTTT
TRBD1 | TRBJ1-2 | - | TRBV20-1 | CSARDGGQGAMYGYTF | TGCAGTGCTAGAGATGGAGGACAGGGGGCTATGTATGGCTACACCTTC
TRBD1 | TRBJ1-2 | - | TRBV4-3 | CASSQERAGGFNYGYTF | TGCGCCAGCAGCCAAGAACGGGCAGGGGGCTTTAACTATGGCTACACCTTC
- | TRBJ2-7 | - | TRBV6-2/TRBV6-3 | CASSYAPAREDEQYF | TGTGCCAGCAGTTACGCCCCAGCGAGAGAGGACGAGCAGTACTTC
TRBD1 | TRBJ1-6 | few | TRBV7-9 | CASSYETGGNSPLHF | TGTGCCAGCAGCTACGAAACAGGGGGCAATTCACCCCTCCACTTT
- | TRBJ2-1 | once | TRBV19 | CASSPARGGPYNEQFF | TGTGCCAGTAGTCCAGCGAGGGGGGGCCCCTACAATGAGCAGTTCTTC
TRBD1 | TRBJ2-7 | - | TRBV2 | CASGPPGTGVEQYF | TGTGCCAGTGGGCCCCCCGGGACAGGGGTCGAGCAGTACTTC
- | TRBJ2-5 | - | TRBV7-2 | CASSPRDRYTETQYF | TGTGCCAGCAGCCCGCGGGACCGATATACCGAGACCCAGTACTTC
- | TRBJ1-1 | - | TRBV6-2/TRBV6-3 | CASSGGGTEVFF | TGTGCCAGCTCGGGCGGTGGCACTGAAGTTTTCTTT
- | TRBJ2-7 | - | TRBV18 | CASSPETGAREQYF | TGTGCCAGCTCACCGGAGACAGGAGCTCGCGAGCAGTACTTC
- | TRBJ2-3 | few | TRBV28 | CASEADQETTSTDTQYF | TGTGCCAGCGAGGCCGACCAGGAAACCACTAGCACAGATACGCAGTATTTT
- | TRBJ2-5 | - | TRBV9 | CASSVAGSLTQYF | TGTGCCAGCAGCGTAGCGGGGTCTTTGACCCAGTACTTC
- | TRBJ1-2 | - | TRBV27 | CASSLTGFYGYTF | TGTGCCAGCAGTTTAACAGGGTTCTATGGCTACACCTTC
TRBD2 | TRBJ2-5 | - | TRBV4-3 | CASSQDNGGVAETQYF | TGCGCCAGCAGCCAAGATAATGGGGGGGTGGCGGAGACCCAGTACTTC
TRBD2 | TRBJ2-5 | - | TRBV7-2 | CASSLAELAGGTPQETQYF | TGTGCCAGCAGCTTGGCCGAACTAGCGGGGGGCACTCCACAAGAGACCCAGTACTTC
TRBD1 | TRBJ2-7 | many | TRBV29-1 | CSVKQGSGPYEQYF | TGCAGCGTTAAACAGGGGTCAGGCCCCTACGAGCAGTACTTC
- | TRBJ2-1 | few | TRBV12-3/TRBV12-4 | CASSLGWQQEDEQFF | TGTGCCAGCAGTTTGGGATGGCAGCAGGAGGATGAGCAGTTCTTC
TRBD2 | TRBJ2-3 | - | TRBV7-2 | CASPKRGGLPDTQYF | TGTGCCAGCCCGAAGCGGGGTGGCCTCCCAGATACGCAGTATTTT
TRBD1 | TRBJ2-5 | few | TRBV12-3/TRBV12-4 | CASSLLATGGEETQYF | TGTGCCAGCAGTTTGCTTGCGACAGGGGGCGAAGAGACCCAGTACTTC
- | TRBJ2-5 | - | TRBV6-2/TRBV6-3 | CASNAFRQETQYF | TGTGCCAGCAACGCGTTTAGGCAAGAGACCCAGTACTTC
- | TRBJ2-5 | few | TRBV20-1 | CSARETNQETQYF | TGCAGTGCTAGAGAGACAAACCAAGAGACCCAGTACTTC
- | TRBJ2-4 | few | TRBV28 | CASSLRRGDIQYF | TGTGCCAGCAGCCTTCGGAGGGGGGACATTCAGTACTTC
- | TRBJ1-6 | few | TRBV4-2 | CASSQDRGEDSPLHF | TGTGCCAGCAGCCAAGATCGGGGAGAGGATTCACCCCTCCACTTT
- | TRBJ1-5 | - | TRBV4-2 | CASSQTGTHQPQHF | TGTGCCAGCAGCCAAACTGGTACCCATCAGCCCCAGCATTTT
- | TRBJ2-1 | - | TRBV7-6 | CASSLVALEGGGYNEQFF | TGTGCCAGCAGCTTAGTTGCACTAGAGGGGGGAGGTTACAATGAGCAGTTCTTC
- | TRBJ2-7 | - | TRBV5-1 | CASSLIGGGTSAEQYF | TGCGCCAGCAGCTTAATAGGAGGGGGCACCTCCGCCGAGCAGTACTTC